What follows is one T cell receptor beta chain and its context. The sample comes from a study of blood T cell repertoires in COVID-19. In the original processing: It was from reference gene primer amplification that nucleated cell counts were estimated. Sequencing used immunoSEQ multiplex PCR; TCRdb keeps in-frame clones, though not all of them. V and J calls and clone size are given by that table; D and trimming were obtained from the DNA. The table has roughly 73,000 clones, more than 75% seen once. The sample was peripheral blood. The source is a human donor in a cohort sampled during active COVID-19.

Here the CDR3 DNA reads TGTGCCAGCAGCCACGGCGTGGGGCCCACCTACGAGCAGTACTTC. This sequence encodes CASSHGVGPTYEQYF. The chain carries TRBV14 and TRBJ2-7, with D possibly being TRBD1 (5 bases). The germline gives CDR1 SGHDN, CDR2 FVKESK. This CDR3 has 15 amino acids. V dropped 3 bases and J dropped 2 bases, with 14 bases sitting between them.